Presented here are 19 T cell receptor beta chains from one specimen sequenced in a study of cytomegalovirus exposure and HLA in healthy donors. The PCR contained 60 Vbeta and 13 Jbeta primers. Profiled with immunoSEQ multiplex PCR; TCRdb holds only in-frame clones, not every one. The sample totals some 48,000 clones. Sequencing was carried out using PBMCs. These receptors originate from a man in his forties or fifties in good health and CMV-seropositive.

This chain joins TRBV28 and TRBJ2-7; D perhaps matches TRBD1 (5 bases). CDR3 length: 15 residues. Trimming removed 3 bases from V and 7 bases from J, with 19 bases in between. Germline V gene lookup returns CDR1 MDHEN and CDR2 SYDVKM. The CDR3 DNA sequence: TGTGCCAGCAGTTTGCTCCAGGGCCCCGCGTTGGAGCAGTACTTC. Protein product: CASSLLQGPALEQYF.

The chain combines TRBV28 with TRBJ1-3, with 7 bases fitting TRBD1. The V segment lost 5 bases and the J segment 3 bases; nucleotides outside the gene matches: 10. The CDR3 spans 16 residues. Germline V gene lookup returns CDR1 MDHEN and CDR2 SYDVKM. The CDR3 bases are TGTGCCAGCAGTCCCACAAAGGGGGCGCGTGGAAACACCATATATTTT. Translation gives CASSPTKGARGNTIYF.

This chain uses TRBV6-5 with TRBJ1-5; tentatively, D is TRBD1 (5 bases). Germline V gene lookup returns CDR1 MNHEY and CDR2 SVGAGI. Trimming took off 2 bases at V and 2 bases at J, with 7 bases between the two ends. CDR3 size: 14 residues. CDR3 amino acids: CASSYKGGNQPQHF. CDR3 DNA: TGTGCCAGCAGTTACAAAGGGGGCAATCAGCCCCAGCATTTT.

About this clone: Relative to the germline gene, one junction end is altered; a read error may explain this. This chain joins TRBV30 and TRBJ1-3, with no clear D. From germline, CDR1 is GTSNPN and CDR2 SVGIG (reference sequence). The CDR3 covers 15 residues. In DNA, the CDR3 is TGTGCCGGGAGATGGGAGGAGGTTCCGAGAGACACCATATATTTT. Translation gives CAGRWEEVPRDTIYF. Full variable domain (remainder filled in from reference TRBV30 and TRBJ1-3): SQTIHQWPATLVQPVGSPLSLECTVEGTSNPNLYWYRQAAGRGLQLLFYSVGIGQISSEVPQNLSASRPQDRQFILSSKKLLLSDSGFYLCAGRWEEVPRDTIYFGEGSWLTVV.

V usage is TRBV19 and J usage is TRBJ2-5, with 10 positions matching TRBD1. Germline V gene lookup returns CDR1 LNHDA and CDR2 SQIVND (reference sequence). The CDR3 has 17 amino acids. V shed 3 bases, J shed 4 bases, and the junction held 11 bases outside the gene matches. Here the CDR3 DNA reads TGTGCCAGTAGTATCGATCCGGGACAGGGGATGGGAGAGACCCAGTACTTC. Its translation: CASSIDPGQGMGETQYF.

This chain uses TRBV19 with TRBJ2-7; 10 bases line up with TRBD1. The CDR3 is 14 residues long. CDR1 LNHDA and CDR2 SQIVND come from the germline V gene (reference sequence). V was clipped by 10 bases and J by 2 bases; unmatched bases: 8. The chain's CDR3 is CATNLGQGPYEQYF. CDR3 DNA sequence: TGTGCCACCAACCTGGGACAGGGGCCCTACGAGCAGTACTTC.

The chain couples TRBV25-1 to TRBJ1-4; 7 nucleotides agree with TRBD1. Germline-derived CDR1 and CDR2 are MGHDK and SYGVNS. J lost 7 bases, V lost 5 bases, and 16 bases had no gene match. The CDR3 totals 17 residues. This chain's CDR3 is CASSSGTALPRGEKLFF. CDR3 DNA: TGTGCCAGCAGTTCGGGGACAGCCTTACCCCGGGGTGAAAAACTGTTTTTT.

V usage is TRBV5-1 and J usage is TRBJ2-6, with D possibly matching TRBD1 (6 bases). V lost 3 bases, J lost 2 bases, and 15 bases lay in between. This CDR3 comprises 17 residues. CDR1 and CDR2 (germline): SGHRS, YFSETQ. CDR3 sequence: CASSSWTVSAGANVLTF. In DNA form, the CDR3 reads TGCGCCAGCAGCTCCTGGACAGTCTCGGCTGGGGCCAACGTCCTGACTTTC.

Written as DNA, the CDR3 is TGTGCCAGCCACGGGACAGGGGGAGGAGTGGGATCAGCTTTCTTT. This codes for CASHGTGGGVGSAFF. The V and J genes are TRBV28 and TRBJ1-1; 11 bases map to TRBD1. The germline V gene encodes CDR1 MDHEN and CDR2 SYDVKM. Trimming cost V 8 bases and J 10 bases; bases outside gene matches: 15. This CDR3 has 15 amino acids.

The chain recombines TRBV14 with TRBJ2-1; 10 bases match TRBD2. V trimming: 6 bases; J trimming: 2 bases; junction bases outside the gene matches: 4. CDR1 SGHDN and CDR2 FVKESK come from the germline V gene. There are 15 residues in the CDR3. The CDR3 nucleotides read TGTGCCAGCAGAGCCACTAGCGGGACCTACAATGAGCAGTTCTTC. Translating it yields CASRATSGTYNEQFF.

This chain connects TRBV27 to TRBJ2-7; TRBD2 agrees at 13 bases. The CDR3 contains 19 residues. Losses at the gene ends were 5 bases for V and 5 bases for J; bases not matched to a gene: 18. Germline CDR1 reads MNHEY; CDR2 reads SMNVEV (reference sequence). Here the CDR3 DNA reads TGTGCCAGCAGTGGGACGACGGTTGGACTAGCGGGAGACTCACACGAGCAGTACTTC. The encoded protein is CASSGTTVGLAGDSHEQYF.

The genes are TRBV12-2 and TRBJ2-7; the table's TRBD1 call for D was not verified on the DNA. TRBV12-2 is a recognized pseudogene. The length of the CDR3 is 15 residues. CDR3 DNA: TGTGCAAGTCGCTTACACGACAGGTTAACCTACGAGCAGTACTTC. Translation gives CASRLHDRLTYEQYF.

The genes are TRBV5-6 and TRBJ2-1; maybe TRBD2 (6 bases). Germline V lookup: CDR1 SGHDT, CDR2 YYEEEE. The CDR3 totals 16 residues. Deletions cut 2 bases from V and 8 bases from J, with 20 bases between. The CDR3 DNA sequence: TGTGCCAGCAGCTTAGGGCTCCTAGGAGGGGTGGATGAGCAGTTCTTC. This gives the protein CASSLGLLGGVDEQFF. Looking up the rest from reference TRBV5-6 and TRBJ2-1 gives the full variable domain: DAGVTQSPTHLIKTRGQQVTLRCSPKSGHDTVSWYQQALGQGPQFIFQYYEEEERQRGNFPDRFSGHQFPNYSSELNVNALLLGDSALYLCASSLGLLGGVDEQFFGPGTRLTVL.

The chain joins TRBV5-1 to TRBJ2-7; 9 bases are shared with TRBD2. The CDR3 has 15 residues. Germline CDR1 reads SGHRS; CDR2 reads YFSETQ. With 6 bases clipped from V and 6 bases from J, the junction kept 13 bases outside the gene matches. CDR3 amino acids: CASTSRSGSVSEQYF. CDR3 in DNA: TGCGCCAGCACCTCTCGTAGCGGGAGTGTTAGCGAGCAGTACTTC.

Details on this clone: The junction does not match germline at one end; this may be a read error. The chain employs TRBV28 and TRBJ2-1; D remains unclear. This CDR3 has 14 amino acids. Germline CDR1 and CDR2: MDHEN and SYDVKM. The CDR3 loop reads CASSLTSNYDEQFF. The CDR3 DNA reads as TGTGCCAGCAGTTTAACGTCGAACTACGATGAGCAGTTCTTC.

The gene calls are TRBV30 and TRBJ2-5; D is possibly TRBD2 (5 bases). The CDR3 sequence is 12 residues long. Trimming left V 2 bases short and J 4 bases short, with 8 bases between. Per germline, CDR1 GTSNPN and CDR2 SVGIG (reference sequence). The CDR3 coding sequence is TGTGCCTGGAGTCGGGGAAGAGAGACCCAGTACTTC. As protein: CAWSRGRETQYF.

The CDR3 DNA reads TGTGCCAGCAGCTTAGGTGCCTACGGGAACACTGAAGCTTTCTTT. Translating gives CASSLGAYGNTEAFF. The V gene is TRBV7-9, the J gene TRBJ1-1; D is undetermined. Trimming took 1 base from V and 1 from J, leaving 10 bases between them. CDR3 length: 15 residues. Germline V gene sequence: CDR1 SEHNR, CDR2 FQNEAQ (reference sequence).

This chain joins TRBV19 and TRBJ2-2, with D perhaps TRBD1 (7 bases). Per the germline V gene, CDR1 is LNHDA and CDR2 is SQIVND (reference sequence). Trimming shortened V by 3 bases and J by 4 bases, and 9 bases separated the two germline ends. The CDR3 totals 14 residues. This CDR3 is CASSMEGATGELFF. The DNA of the CDR3 is TGTGCCAGTAGTATGGAGGGGGCCACCGGGGAGCTGTTTTTT.

CDR3 residues: CASSLRGIDSNQPQHF. The CDR3 DNA reads as TGTGCCAGCAGCTTAAGGGGGATTGATAGCAATCAGCCCCAGCATTTT. The chain employs TRBV7-2 and TRBJ1-5; D may be TRBD1 (6 bases). The CDR3 spans 16 residues. V gave up 2 bases and J gave up 0 bases, with 11 bases separating them. Germline V gene sequence: CDR1 SGHTA, CDR2 FQGNSA.